Described below is a single TCR beta chain sequence and its context. Its antigen is currently unknown. The entry originates in a study of shared clonotypes between healthy human individuals. Whole-study findings and limits: Memory subsets generally showed smaller estimated richness than naive subsets did.

Some clones are missing from TCRdb's copy, which holds only in-frame ones; the method was immunoSEQ multiplex PCR. This table holds under 2.5 million clones, around 93% found once. This CDR3 comprises 13 residues. Germline values: CDR1 MNHNS, CDR2 SASEGT. The V gene lost 6 bases and the J gene lost 4 bases, with 12 bases spanning the gap. Sequences were obtained from naive CD4+ T cells from PBMCs. Stated subset: CD45RA+ positively selected. The TCR originated in a man between 18 and 29 years old in good health. Some clones in this sample may be carry-over from other donors' samples. The chain combines TRBV6-1 with TRBJ1-2; possibly TRBD1 for D (6 bases). The CDR3 is CASRQGLLYGYTF. DNA of the CDR3: TGTGCCAGCAGACAGGGCCTCCTCTATGGCTACACCTTC.